Listed below are T cell receptor beta chains from one sample, sequenced in a study of cytomegalovirus exposure and HLA in healthy donors. Produced via immunoSEQ multiplex PCR; TCRdb's table is partial and in-frame only. The profile shows roughly 170,000 clones, around four fifths of them singletons. What was sequenced was PBMCs. The receptors were gathered from a man between 45 and 60 years old in good health and CMV-seronegative. The CDR3 runs from the conserved cysteine through the conserved F or W. The D gene is left open where the match is weak. Clone size appears in some rows only: once, few, many, or a class for an expanded clone.

v_call	d_call	clone_size	j_call	cdr3_nt	cdr3_aa
TRBV9	TRBD2	NA	TRBJ2-1	TGTGCCAGCAGCGGACTGACTAGCGGGAGGAACAATGAGCAGTTCTTC	CASSGLTSGRNNEQFF
TRBV11-1	TRBD2	NA	TRBJ2-7	TGTGCCAGCAAACTTAAGGTAGCGGGGGCGGAGCAGTACTTC	CASKLKVAGAEQYF
TRBV10-3	NA	NA	TRBJ1-1	TGTGCCATCAGTGGAGGGTTCACTGAAGCTTTCTTT	CAISGGFTEAFF
TRBV28	NA	once	TRBJ1-1	TGTGCCAGCAAGGAACACATGCGGACTGAAGCTTTCTTT	CASKEHMRTEAFF
TRBV12-5	TRBD2	NA	TRBJ2-5	TGTGCTAGTGGTTTGGCCCCCGGGACTAGCGGGAGCGGGGGAGAGACCCAGTACTTC	CASGLAPGTSGSGGETQYF
TRBV7-9	TRBD2	few	TRBJ2-7	TGTGCCAGCAGCCCCTTGACTAGCGGGGAACACTACGAGCAGTACTTC	CASSPLTSGEHYEQYF
TRBV7-6	NA	NA	TRBJ1-5	TGTGCCAGCAGCCTCACAGGGCTCAGCAATCAGCCCCAGCATTTT	CASSLTGLSNQPQHF
TRBV30	TRBD2	NA	TRBJ2-3	TGTGCCTGCACTAGGGAGACTAGCGGGACTAGCACAGATACGCAGTATTTT	CACTRETSGTSTDTQYF
TRBV7-5	NA	once	TRBJ2-2	TGTGCCAGAAGCTTAAGCGCGGGGACGAACACCGGGGAGCTGTTTTTT	CARSLSAGTNTGELFF
TRBV7-9	NA	NA	TRBJ1-1	TGTTCCAGCAGCTTAAGGAGGATCGGGTTGAACACTGAAGCTTTCTTT	CSSSLRRIGLNTEAFF
TRBV5-1	TRBD1	NA	TRBJ1-1	TGCGCCAGCAGCTTACAGGGGGCGAACACTGAAGCTTTCTTT	CASSLQGANTEAFF
TRBV6-1	TRBD1	NA	TRBJ1-5	TGTGCCAGCAGTGAAACGTGGCAGGGGGGCAATCAGCCCCAGCATTTT	CASSETWQGGNQPQHF
TRBV4-3	TRBD1	NA	TRBJ2-2	TGCGCCAGCAGCCACGGACAGGAGAACACCGGGGAGCTGTTTTTT	CASSHGQENTGELFF
TRBV2	TRBD1	once	TRBJ2-2	TGTGCCAGCAGCCTCGGCAGGGGGCAAAATGGCGGGGAGCTGTTTTTT	CASSLGRGQNGGELFF
TRBV7-8	TRBD1	NA	TRBJ1-2	TGTGCCAGCAGCCCCTGGGACAGGGGTAACTATGGCTACACCTTC	CASSPWDRGNYGYTF
TRBV19	NA	NA	TRBJ1-5	TGTGCCAGTAGTACCACAGGGTACGGCAATCAGCCCCAGCATTTT	CASSTTGYGNQPQHF
TRBV5-5	TRBD2	NA	TRBJ2-3	TGTGCCAGCAAGCGGGAGTGGGGAGCAGATACGCAGTATTTT	CASKREWGADTQYF
TRBV6-5	TRBD1	few	TRBJ1-2	TGTGCCAGCAGTGGGGACAGGGGCTATGGCTACACCTTC	CASSGDRGYGYTF
TRBV6-1	TRBD2	few	TRBJ2-7	TGTGCCAGCAGCGCTAGGACTAGCGGATCCTACGAGCAGTACTTC	CASSARTSGSYEQYF
TRBV10-3	TRBD1	once	TRBJ2-1	TGTGCCATGGGGACAGGGGGATACAATGAGCAGTTCTTC	CAMGTGGYNEQFF
TRBV10-3	NA	once	TRBJ2-7	TGTGCCATCAAGGAGGGAAGTCTGTCCTACGAGCAGTACTTC	CAIKEGSLSYEQYF
TRBV5-4	TRBD2	NA	TRBJ2-3	TGTGCCAGCAGTCGTGCGGGGGGGCGAGCAGATACGCAGTATTTT	CASSRAGGRADTQYF
TRBV5-6	TRBD1	NA	TRBJ1-6	TGTGCCAGCAGCCTAGGGACAGGGGGCTCCCATAATTCACCCCTCCACTTT	CASSLGTGGSHNSPLHF
TRBV18	NA	NA	TRBJ1-1	TGTGCCAGCCCGGGAGGGGTGAACACTGAAGCTTTCTTT	CASPGGVNTEAFF
TRBV7-2	NA	NA	TRBJ2-2	TGTGCCAGCAGCTTCTTCGGGACTGCTAACACCGGGGAGCTGTTTTTT	CASSFFGTANTGELFF
TRBV7-9	NA	NA	TRBJ1-2	TGTGCCAGCAGCCCGGGTTATGGCTACACCTTC	CASSPGYGYTF
TRBV7-2	NA	NA	TRBJ2-7	TGTGCCAGCAGCTTGCAGGGAAATCACGAGCAGTACTTC	CASSLQGNHEQYF
TRBV4-3	TRBD1	NA	TRBJ2-7	TGCGCCAGCAGCCAGTCCGACAGGGAGAGAGACGAGCAGTACTTC	CASSQSDRERDEQYF
TRBV7-2	NA	NA	TRBJ2-3	TGTGCCAGCAGCTCAAGACTAGGCGGTACGCAGTATTTT	CASSSRLGGTQYF
TRBV30	NA	NA	TRBJ1-5	TGTGCCTGGACCGAACAGGGAGGGATAAGCCAGCCCCAGCATTTT	CAWTEQGGISQPQHF
TRBV14	NA	once	TRBJ2-1	TGTGCCAGCAGCCAATTTGGTGGGCGGGACAATGAGCAGTTCTTC	CASSQFGGRDNEQFF
TRBV11-2	NA	NA	TRBJ2-1	TGTGCCAGCAGCTTAGCGGGGAGCTCCTACAATGAGCAGTTCTTC	CASSLAGSSYNEQFF
TRBV7-2	TRBD1	NA	TRBJ1-5	TGTGCCAGCAGCTTAATGGGACAGAGGGACCAGCCCCAGCATTTT	CASSLMGQRDQPQHF
TRBV7-3	NA	NA	TRBJ1-2	TGTGCCAGCAGCCAGGGAGGGGTCGGGCAGGTAGCAAATGGCTACACCTTC	CASSQGGVGQVANGYTF
TRBV28	NA	NA	TRBJ2-1	TGTGCCAGCAGGTCGCAGATGGGACTCCTCCCAGAACAGTTCTTC	CASRSQMGLLPEQFF
TRBV4-3	NA	NA	TRBJ1-4	TGCGCCAGCAGCCCGAATTTGGGCATAAATGAAAAACTGTTTTTT	CASSPNLGINEKLFF
TRBV5-1	NA	NA	TRBJ1-1	TGCGCCAGCAGCCGGGGGGTGGCTGGTGTGAACACTGAAGCTTTCTTT	CASSRGVAGVNTEAFF
TRBV30	NA	NA	TRBJ2-7	TGTGCCTGGAGCCTTAGGCAGGCCTTATCCTACGAGCAGTACTTC	CAWSLRQALSYEQYF
TRBV18	NA	NA	TRBJ1-6	TGTGCCAGCTCCCTCGGGGGAGCTCCCTATAATTCACCCCTCCACTTT	CASSLGGAPYNSPLHF
TRBV5-6	NA	NA	TRBJ2-7	TGTGCCAGCAGCCTCCGCGGGGGCGGATCCCGACACGAGCAGTACTTC	CASSLRGGGSRHEQYF
TRBV5-4	NA	NA	TRBJ1-5	TGTGCCAGCAGTTTTGGCGGGGGGGGCAATCAGCCCCAGCATTTT	CASSFGGGGNQPQHF
TRBV11-3	TRBD2	NA	TRBJ2-2	TGTGCCAGCAGCTTAGCGGGGGGAGGGAACACCGGGGAGCTGTTTTTT	CASSLAGGGNTGELFF
TRBV29-1	NA	NA	TRBJ2-5	TGCAGCGTTGGAGGTATCGGGGAGACCCAGTACTTC	CSVGGIGETQYF
TRBV14	TRBD1	NA	TRBJ1-1	TGTGCCAGCAGCCAGAGGACAGGGTCTGAAGCTTTCTTT	CASSQRTGSEAFF
TRBV11-2	NA	NA	TRBJ1-2	TGTGCCAGCAGCCTCTCAGCTAACTATGGCTACACCTTC	CASSLSANYGYTF
TRBV29-1	NA	NA	TRBJ2-4	TGCAGCGTTGAAATGGGGGGGCTAGCCAAAAACATTCAGTACTTC	CSVEMGGLAKNIQYF
TRBV19	TRBD1	NA	TRBJ1-4	TGTGCCAGTACGACAGGGTATTCGGTTCGGGCAACTAATGAAAAACTGTTTTTT	CASTTGYSVRATNEKLFF
TRBV7-9	NA	NA	TRBJ2-7	TGTGCCAGCAGCGCCTCGAACCTCTACGAGCAGTACTTC	CASSASNLYEQYF
TRBV19	NA	once	TRBJ2-5	TGTGCCAGTTCGGACAGGGAGGGGGAGACCCAGTACTTC	CASSDREGETQYF
TRBV6-5	NA	NA	TRBJ1-4	TGTGCCAGCAGTTACTCCTACAGTGCAACTAATGAAAAACTGTTTTTT	CASSYSYSATNEKLFF
TRBV28	NA	NA	TRBJ1-2	TGTGCCAGCAGTAACACCTTATTGGGCTACACCTTC	CASSNTLLGYTF
TRBV9	TRBD1	NA	TRBJ1-1	TGTGCCAGCAGCGTAGCGGGACAGGGCTACACTGAAGCTTTCTTT	CASSVAGQGYTEAFF
TRBV18	NA	NA	TRBJ2-1	TGTGCCAGCTCACCACAGTCTTCGGCGGGATTCTCCTACAATGAGCAGTTCTTC	CASSPQSSAGFSYNEQFF
TRBV7-2	TRBD1	few	TRBJ2-7	TGTGCCAGCAGCTCTGACAGGGGTCCCTACGAGCAGTACTTC	CASSSDRGPYEQYF